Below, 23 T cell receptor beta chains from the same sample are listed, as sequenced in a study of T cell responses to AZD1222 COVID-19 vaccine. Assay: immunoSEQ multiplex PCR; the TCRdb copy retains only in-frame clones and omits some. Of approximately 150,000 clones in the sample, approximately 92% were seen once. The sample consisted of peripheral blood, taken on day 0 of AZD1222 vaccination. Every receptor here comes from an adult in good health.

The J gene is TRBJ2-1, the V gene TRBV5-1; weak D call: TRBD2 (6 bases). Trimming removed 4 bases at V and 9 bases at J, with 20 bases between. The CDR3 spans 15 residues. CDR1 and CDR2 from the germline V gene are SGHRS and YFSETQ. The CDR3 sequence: CASSVGTPASVEQFF. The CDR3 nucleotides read TGCGCCAGCAGCGTCGGGACTCCCGCCAGCGTTGAGCAGTTCTTC. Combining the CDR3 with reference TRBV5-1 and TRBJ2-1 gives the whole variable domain KAGVTQTPRYLIKTRGQQVTLSCSPISGHRSVSWYQQTPGQGLQFLFEYFSETQRNKGNFPGRFSGRQFSNSRSEMNVSTLELGDSALYLCASSVGTPASVEQFFGPGTRLTVL.

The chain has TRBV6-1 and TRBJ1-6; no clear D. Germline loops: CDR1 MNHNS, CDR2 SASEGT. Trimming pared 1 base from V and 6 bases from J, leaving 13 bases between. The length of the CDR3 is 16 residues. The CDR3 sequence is CASSEVYGPSNSPLHF. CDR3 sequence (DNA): TGTGCCAGCAGTGAAGTATACGGCCCTAGTAATTCACCCCTCCACTTT.

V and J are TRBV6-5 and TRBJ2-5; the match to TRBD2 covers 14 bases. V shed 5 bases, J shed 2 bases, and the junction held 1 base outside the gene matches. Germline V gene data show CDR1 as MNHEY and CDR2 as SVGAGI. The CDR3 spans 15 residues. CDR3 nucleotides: TGTGCCAGCAGTAGACTAGCGGGAGGGCAAGAGACCCAGTACTTC. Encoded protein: CASSRLAGGQETQYF.

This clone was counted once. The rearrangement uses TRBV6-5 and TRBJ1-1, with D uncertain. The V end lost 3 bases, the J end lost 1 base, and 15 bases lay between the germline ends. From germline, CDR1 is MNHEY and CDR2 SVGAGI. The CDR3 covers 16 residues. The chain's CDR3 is CASSYNKGLKNTEAFF. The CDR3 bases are TGTGCCAGCAGTTATAATAAAGGACTCAAGAACACTGAAGCTTTCTTT.

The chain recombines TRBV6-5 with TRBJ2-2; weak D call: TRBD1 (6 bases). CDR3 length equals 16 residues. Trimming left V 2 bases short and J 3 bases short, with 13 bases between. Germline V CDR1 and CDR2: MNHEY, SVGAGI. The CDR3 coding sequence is TGTGCCAGCAGTTACAATACAGGGTTGGACACCGGGGAGCTGTTTTTT. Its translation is CASSYNTGLDTGELFF.

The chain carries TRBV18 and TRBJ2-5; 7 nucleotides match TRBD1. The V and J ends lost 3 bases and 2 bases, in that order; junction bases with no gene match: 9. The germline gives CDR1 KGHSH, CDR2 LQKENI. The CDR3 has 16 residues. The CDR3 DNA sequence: TGTGCCAGCTCACCTATTACAGGGGACCCACAAGAGACCCAGTACTTC. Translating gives CASSPITGDPQETQYF.

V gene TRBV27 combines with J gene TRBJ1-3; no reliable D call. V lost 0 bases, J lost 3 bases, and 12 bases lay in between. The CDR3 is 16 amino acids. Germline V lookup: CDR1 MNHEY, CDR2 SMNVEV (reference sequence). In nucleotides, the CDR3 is TGTGCCAGCAGTTTATCGTTCGAAGGCTATGGAAACACCATATATTTT. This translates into CASSLSFEGYGNTIYF.

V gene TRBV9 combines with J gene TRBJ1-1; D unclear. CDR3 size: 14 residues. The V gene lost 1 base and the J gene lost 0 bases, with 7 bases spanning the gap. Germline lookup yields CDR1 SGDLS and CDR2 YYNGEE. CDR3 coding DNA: TGTGCCAGCAGCGTAAGCCAAATGAACACTGAAGCTTTCTTT. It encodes CASSVSQMNTEAFF.

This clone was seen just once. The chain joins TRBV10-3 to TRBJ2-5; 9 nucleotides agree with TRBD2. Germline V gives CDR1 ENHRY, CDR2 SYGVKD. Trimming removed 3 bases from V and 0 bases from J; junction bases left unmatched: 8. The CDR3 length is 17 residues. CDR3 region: CAISDSGRNLYQETQYF. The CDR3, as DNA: TGTGCCATCAGTGACAGCGGGAGGAACCTGTACCAAGAGACCCAGTACTTC.

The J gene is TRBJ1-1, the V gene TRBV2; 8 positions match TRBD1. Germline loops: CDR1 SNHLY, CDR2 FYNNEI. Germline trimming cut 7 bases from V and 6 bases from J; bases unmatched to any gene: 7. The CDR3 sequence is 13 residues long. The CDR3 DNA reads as TGTGCCAGCAAGCGGCAGGGGGCGTCTGAAGCTTTCTTT. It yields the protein CASKRQGASEAFF. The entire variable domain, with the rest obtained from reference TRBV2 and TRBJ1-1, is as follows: EPEVTQTPSHQVTQMGQEVILRCVPISNHLYFYWYRQILGQKVEFLVSFYNNEISEKSEIFDDQFSVERPDGSNFTLKIRSTKLEDSAMYFCASKRQGASEAFFGQGTRLTVV.

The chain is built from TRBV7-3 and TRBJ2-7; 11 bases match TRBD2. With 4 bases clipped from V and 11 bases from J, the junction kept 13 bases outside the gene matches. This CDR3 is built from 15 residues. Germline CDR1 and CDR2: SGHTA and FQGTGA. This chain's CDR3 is CASSSWGLAEGTEYF. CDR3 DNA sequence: TGTGCCAGCAGCTCCTGGGGACTAGCGGAGGGGACAGAGTACTTC.

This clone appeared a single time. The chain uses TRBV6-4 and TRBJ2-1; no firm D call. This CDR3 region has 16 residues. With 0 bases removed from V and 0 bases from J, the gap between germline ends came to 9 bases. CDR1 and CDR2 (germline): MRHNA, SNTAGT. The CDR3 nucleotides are TGTGCCAGCAGTGACTCATTCTCCAGCTCCTACAATGAGCAGTTCTTC. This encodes CASSDSFSSSYNEQFF.

The DNA for the CDR3 is TGTGCCACCAGCAGTAGGACAGGAACGTCCACCTTC. It yields the protein CATSSRTGTSTF. The chain recombines TRBV15 with TRBJ1-2, with 7 nucleotides matching TRBD1. The CDR3 spans 12 residues. Germline CDR1 reads LNHNV; CDR2 reads YYDKDF (reference sequence). The V gene end was trimmed by 3 bases and the J gene end by 13 bases; junction bases not matched to a gene: 8.

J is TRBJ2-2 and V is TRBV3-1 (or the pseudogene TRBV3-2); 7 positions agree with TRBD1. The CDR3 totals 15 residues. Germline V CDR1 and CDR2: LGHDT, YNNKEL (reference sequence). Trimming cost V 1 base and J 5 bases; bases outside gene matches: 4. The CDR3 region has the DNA TGTGCCAGCAGCCAAGGAGACAGGGTAACCGGGGAGCTGTTTTTT. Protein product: CASSQGDRVTGELFF.

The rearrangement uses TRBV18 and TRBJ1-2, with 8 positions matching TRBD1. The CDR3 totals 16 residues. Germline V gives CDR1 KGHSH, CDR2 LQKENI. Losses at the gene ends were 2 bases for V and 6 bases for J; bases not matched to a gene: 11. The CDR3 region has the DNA TGTGCCAGCTCACCATCCAGGACAGGGTATCCGGATGGCTACACCTTC. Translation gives CASSPSRTGYPDGYTF.

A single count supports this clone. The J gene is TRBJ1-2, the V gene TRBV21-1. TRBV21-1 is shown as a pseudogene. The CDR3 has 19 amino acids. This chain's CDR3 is CASSKALPTEGAGAHGYTF. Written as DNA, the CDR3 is TGTGCCAGCAGCAAAGCGCTTCCAACGGAAGGGGCGGGGGCACATGGCTACACCTTC.

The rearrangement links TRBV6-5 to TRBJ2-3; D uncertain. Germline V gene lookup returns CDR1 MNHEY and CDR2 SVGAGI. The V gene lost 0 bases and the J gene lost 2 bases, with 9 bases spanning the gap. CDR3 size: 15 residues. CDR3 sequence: CASSYSGRPTDTQYF. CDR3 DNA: TGTGCCAGCAGTTACTCTGGCAGACCCACAGATACGCAGTATTTT.

Here the CDR3 reads CASSRVIGSEQYF. In DNA form, the CDR3 reads TGTGCCAGCAGCAGGGTGATTGGAAGCGAGCAGTACTTC. J is TRBJ2-7 and V is TRBV6-5; possible D gene TRBD1, 5 bases. Germline values: CDR1 MNHEY, CDR2 SVGAGI. V was clipped by 6 bases and J by 6 bases, with 15 bases between them. This CDR3 spans 13 amino acids.

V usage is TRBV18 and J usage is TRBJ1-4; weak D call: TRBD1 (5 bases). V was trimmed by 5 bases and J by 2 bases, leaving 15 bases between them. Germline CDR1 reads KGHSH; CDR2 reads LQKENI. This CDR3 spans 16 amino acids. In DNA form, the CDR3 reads TGTGCCAGCTCATCACAGGAGCTACTTACTAATGAAAAACTGTTTTTT. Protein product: CASSSQELLTNEKLFF.

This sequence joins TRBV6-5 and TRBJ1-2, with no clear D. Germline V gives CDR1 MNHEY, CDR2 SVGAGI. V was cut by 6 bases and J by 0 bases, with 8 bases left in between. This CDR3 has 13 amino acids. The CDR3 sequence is CASRAGPNYGYTF. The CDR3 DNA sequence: TGTGCCAGCAGAGCCGGGCCTAACTATGGCTACACCTTC.

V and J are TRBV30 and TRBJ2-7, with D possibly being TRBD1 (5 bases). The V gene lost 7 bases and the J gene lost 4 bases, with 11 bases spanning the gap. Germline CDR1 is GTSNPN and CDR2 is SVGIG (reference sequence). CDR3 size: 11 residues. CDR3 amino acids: CAFSQGYEQYF. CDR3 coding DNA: TGTGCCTTCAGTCAGGGATACGAGCAGTACTTC.

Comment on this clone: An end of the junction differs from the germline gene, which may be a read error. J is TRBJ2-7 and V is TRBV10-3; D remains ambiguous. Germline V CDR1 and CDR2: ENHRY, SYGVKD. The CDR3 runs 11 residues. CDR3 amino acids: CAISVSYEQYF. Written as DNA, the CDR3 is TGTGCCATAAGTGTCTCCTACGAGCAGTACTTC.

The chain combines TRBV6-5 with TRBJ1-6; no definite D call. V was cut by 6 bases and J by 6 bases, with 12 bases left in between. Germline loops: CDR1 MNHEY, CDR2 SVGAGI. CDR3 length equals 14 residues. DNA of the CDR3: TGTGCCAGCAGCCCAGGACTGTCTAATTCACCCCTCCACTTT. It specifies CASSPGLSNSPLHF.